This T cell receptor beta chain was documented in a study of CD8+ T cells in alopecia areata. The CDR3 covers 16 residues. V lost 0 bases to trimming and J lost 2 bases; unmatched junction nucleotides: 7. Germline V gene data show CDR1 as LGHNA and CDR2 as YNFKEQ. TCR sequencing used cDNA made by reverse transcription of extracted RNA. Sequenced by immunoSEQ multiplex PCR; TCRdb stores in-frame clones only, minus some. The data contain 180,000 or so clones, less than 75% of them seen just once; the ten biggest clones take up about an eighth. The chain recombines TRBV4-2 with TRBJ2-7; 7 bases are shared with TRBD2. Material: CD8+ T cells sorted from blood, obtained at week 0. The TCR originated in a human donor with alopecia areata. CDR3 sequence reads: CASSQDRRGRPYEQYF. The CDR3 region has the DNA TGTGCCAGCAGCCAAGATCGGCGGGGGAGACCCTACGAGCAGTACTTC.